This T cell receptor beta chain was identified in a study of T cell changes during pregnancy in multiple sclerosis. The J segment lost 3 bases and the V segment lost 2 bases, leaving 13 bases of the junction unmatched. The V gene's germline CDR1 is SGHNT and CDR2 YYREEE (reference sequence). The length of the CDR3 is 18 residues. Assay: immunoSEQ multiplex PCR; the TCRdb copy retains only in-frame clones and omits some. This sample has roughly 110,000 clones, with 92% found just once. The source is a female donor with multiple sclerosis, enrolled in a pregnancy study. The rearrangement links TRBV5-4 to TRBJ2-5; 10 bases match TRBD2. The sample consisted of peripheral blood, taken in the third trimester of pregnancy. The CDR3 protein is CASSFGPAGGRGEETQYF. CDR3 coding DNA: TGTGCCAGCAGCTTCGGCCCAGCGGGGGGGCGAGGTGAAGAGACCCAGTACTTC. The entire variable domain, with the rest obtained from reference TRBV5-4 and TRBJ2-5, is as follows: ETGVTQSPTHLIKTRGQQVTLRCSSQSGHNTVSWYQQALGQGPQFIFQYYREEENGRGNFPPRFSGLQFPNYSSELNVNALELDDSALYLCASSFGPAGGRGEETQYFGPGTRLLVL.